This T cell receptor (beta chain) was obtained from a study of blood T cell repertoires in COVID-19. The method was immunoSEQ multiplex PCR; TCRdb's version includes in-frame clones alone and lacks a portion of them. This table holds roughly 250,000 clones, approximately 86% found once. J was trimmed by 5 bases and V by 5 bases; bases with no gene match: 0. Germline V lookup: CDR1 SSHAT, CDR2 FNYEAQ (reference sequence). The CDR3 totals 13 residues. The receptor was derived from a woman of 80 years or more with active or convalescent COVID-19. The sequenced sample consisted of peripheral blood. The chain couples TRBV7-7 to TRBJ2-5, with 12 bases fitting TRBD1. CDR3 protein: CASSGTGGETQYF. The CDR3 DNA follows: TGTGCCAGCAGCGGGACAGGGGGCGAGACCCAGTACTTC. The full variable domain, rest sourced from reference TRBV7-7 and TRBJ2-5, is GAGVSQSPRYKVTKRGQDVTLRCDPISSHATLYWYQQALGQGPEFLTYFNYEAQPDKSGLPSDRFSAERPEGSISTLTIQRTEQRDSAMYRCASSGTGGETQYFGPGTRLLVL.